This T cell receptor beta chain was identified in a study of vaccination and CD4 T cells after COVID-19. For the study at large: Convalescent patients, SARS-CoV-2 positive by nasal swab PCR, comprised about 10 mild cases and one severe case. Two-dose vaccination with either BNT162b2 or mRNA-1273 was given to participants.

The CDR3 length is 15 residues. Looked up from germline, CDR1 is DFQATT and CDR2 is SNEGSKA (reference sequence). Germline trimming cut 1 base from V and 2 bases from J; bases unmatched to any gene: 8. Each CDR3 protein is one row after TCRdb ran MiXCR on the PCR reads. Of over 20,000 distinct CDR3 sequences detected, roughly 53% appear once; the ten largest clones hold 1.1%. Worth noting for this clonotype: Its antigen is unknown.

General observations from the study: Post-infection sampling omitted early timepoints and covered relatively few convalescent patients.

The TCR originated in a human donor who had recovered from COVID-19. This chain connects TRBV20-1 to TRBJ2-7, with 7 bases aligning to TRBD1. Here the sequenced sample was CD4+ T cells from blood, taken before SARS-CoV-2 vaccination. The chain's CDR3 is CSARGQGVFAYEQYF. The DNA for the CDR3 is TGCAGTGCTAGAGGACAGGGAGTTTTTGCCTACGAGCAGTACTTC.